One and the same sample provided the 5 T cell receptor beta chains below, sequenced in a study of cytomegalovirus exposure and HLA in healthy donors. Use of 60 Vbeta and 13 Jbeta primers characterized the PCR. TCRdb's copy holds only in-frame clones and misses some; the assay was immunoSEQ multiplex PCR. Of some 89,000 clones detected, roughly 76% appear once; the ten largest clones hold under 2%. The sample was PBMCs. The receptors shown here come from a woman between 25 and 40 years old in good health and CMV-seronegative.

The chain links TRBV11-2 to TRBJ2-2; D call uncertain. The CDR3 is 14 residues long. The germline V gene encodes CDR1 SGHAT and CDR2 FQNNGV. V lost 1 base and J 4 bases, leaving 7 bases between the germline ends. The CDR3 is CASSLARVTGELFF. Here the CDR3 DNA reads TGTGCCAGCAGCTTAGCCCGGGTCACCGGGGAGCTGTTTTTT.

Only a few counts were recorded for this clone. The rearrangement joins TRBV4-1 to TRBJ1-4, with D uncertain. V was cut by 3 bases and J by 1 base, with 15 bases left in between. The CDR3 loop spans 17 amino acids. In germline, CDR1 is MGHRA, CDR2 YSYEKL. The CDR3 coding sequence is TGCGCCAGCAGCCAGACCCCGTCGCTAGGAACTAATGAAAAACTGTTTTTT. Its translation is CASSQTPSLGTNEKLFF.

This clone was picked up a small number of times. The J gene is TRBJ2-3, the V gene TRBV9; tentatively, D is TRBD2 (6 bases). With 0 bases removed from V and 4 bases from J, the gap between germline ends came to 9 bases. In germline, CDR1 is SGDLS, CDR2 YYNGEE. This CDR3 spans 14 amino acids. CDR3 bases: TGTGCCAGCAGCGTAGGCGGGGTATCAGATACGCAGTATTTT. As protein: CASSVGGVSDTQYF.

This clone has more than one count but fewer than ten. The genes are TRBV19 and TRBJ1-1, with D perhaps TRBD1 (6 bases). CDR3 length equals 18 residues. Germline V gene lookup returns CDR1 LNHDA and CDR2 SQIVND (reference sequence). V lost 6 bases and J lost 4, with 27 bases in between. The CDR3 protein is CASSGQRAGSGFSTEAFF. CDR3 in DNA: TGTGCCAGTAGCGGACAGAGGGCAGGGTCGGGGTTTAGCACTGAAGCTTTCTTT.

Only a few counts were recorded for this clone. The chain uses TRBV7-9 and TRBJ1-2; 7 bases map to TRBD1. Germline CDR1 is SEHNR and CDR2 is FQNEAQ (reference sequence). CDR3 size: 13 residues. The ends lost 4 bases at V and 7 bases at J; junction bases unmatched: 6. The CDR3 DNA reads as TGTGCCAGCAGCTCCACAGGGGCGCTTGGCTACACCTTC. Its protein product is CASSSTGALGYTF.